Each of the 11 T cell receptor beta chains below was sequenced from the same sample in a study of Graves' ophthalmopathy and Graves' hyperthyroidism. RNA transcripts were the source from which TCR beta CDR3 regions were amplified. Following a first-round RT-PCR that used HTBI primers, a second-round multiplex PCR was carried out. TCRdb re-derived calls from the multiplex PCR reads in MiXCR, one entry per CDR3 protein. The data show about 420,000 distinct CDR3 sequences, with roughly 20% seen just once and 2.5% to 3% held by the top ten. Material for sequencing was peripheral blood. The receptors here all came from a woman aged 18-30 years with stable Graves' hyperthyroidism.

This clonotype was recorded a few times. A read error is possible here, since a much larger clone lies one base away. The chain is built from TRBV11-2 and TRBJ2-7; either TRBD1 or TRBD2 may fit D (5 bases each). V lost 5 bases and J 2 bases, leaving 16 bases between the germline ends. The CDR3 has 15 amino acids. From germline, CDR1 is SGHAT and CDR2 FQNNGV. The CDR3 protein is CASSANRDRTYEQYV. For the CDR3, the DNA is TGTGCCAGCAGCGCCAACCGGGACCGAACCTACGAGCAGTACGTC.

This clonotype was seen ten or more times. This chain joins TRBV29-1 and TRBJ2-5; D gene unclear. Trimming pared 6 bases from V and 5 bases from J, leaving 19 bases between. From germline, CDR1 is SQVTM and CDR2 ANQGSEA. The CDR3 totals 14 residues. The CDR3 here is CSVDPPGLRETQYF. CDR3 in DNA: TGCAGCGTAGACCCCCCCGGGCTGCGGGAGACCCAGTACTTC.

The DNA for the CDR3 is TGCAGCGTTAGGGCCCATTCGGGCTACGAGCAGTACTTC. It yields the protein CSVRAHSGYEQYF. This chain uses TRBV29-1 with TRBJ2-7; D is unclear. V was shortened by 5 bases and J by 3 bases, with 14 bases between the two germline ends. Germline CDR1 is SQVTM and CDR2 is ANQGSEA. This CDR3 region has 13 residues.

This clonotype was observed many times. CDR3 region: CASSYSRQNTEAFF. The CDR3, as DNA: TGTGCCAGCAGTTACTCGAGACAGAACACTGAAGCTTTCTTT. The rearrangement links TRBV6-2 or TRBV6-3 to TRBJ1-1, with D uncertain. Trimming stripped 0 bases from V and 1 base from J, with 6 bases between. This CDR3 comprises 14 residues. Germline V gene sequence: CDR1 MNHEY, CDR2 SVGEGT.

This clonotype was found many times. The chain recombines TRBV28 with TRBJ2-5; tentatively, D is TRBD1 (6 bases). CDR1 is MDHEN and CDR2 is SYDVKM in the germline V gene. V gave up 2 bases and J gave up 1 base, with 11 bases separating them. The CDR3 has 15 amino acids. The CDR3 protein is CASSLPRQAQETQYF. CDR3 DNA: TGTGCCAGCAGTTTACCCCGACAGGCCCAAGAGACCCAGTACTTC.

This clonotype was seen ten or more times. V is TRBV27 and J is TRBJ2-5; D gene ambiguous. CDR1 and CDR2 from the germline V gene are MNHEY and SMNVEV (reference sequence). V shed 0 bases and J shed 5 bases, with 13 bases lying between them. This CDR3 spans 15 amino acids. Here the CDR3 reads CASSLSVGSGETQYF. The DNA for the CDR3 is TGTGCCAGCAGTTTATCTGTGGGTTCGGGTGAGACCCAGTACTTC.

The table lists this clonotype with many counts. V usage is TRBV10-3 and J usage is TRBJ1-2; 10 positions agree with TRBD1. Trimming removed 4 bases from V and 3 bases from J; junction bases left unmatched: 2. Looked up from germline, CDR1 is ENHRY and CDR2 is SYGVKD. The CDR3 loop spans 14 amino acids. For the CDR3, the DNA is TGTGCCATCAGTGCGGACAGGGGGGACTATGGCTACACCTTC. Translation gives CAISADRGDYGYTF.

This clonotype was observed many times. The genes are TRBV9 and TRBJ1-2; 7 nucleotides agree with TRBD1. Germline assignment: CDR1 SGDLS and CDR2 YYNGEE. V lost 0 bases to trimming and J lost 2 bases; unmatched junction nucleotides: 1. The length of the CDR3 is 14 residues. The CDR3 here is CASSVARGNYGYTF. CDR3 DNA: TGTGCCAGCAGCGTAGCCAGGGGGAACTATGGCTACACCTTC.

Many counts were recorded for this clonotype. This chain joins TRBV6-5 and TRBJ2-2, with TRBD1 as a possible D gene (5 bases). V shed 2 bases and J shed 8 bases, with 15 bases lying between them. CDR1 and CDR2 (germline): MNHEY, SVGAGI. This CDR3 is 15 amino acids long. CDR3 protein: CASSYGQGGAGELFF. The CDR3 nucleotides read TGTGCCAGCAGTTACGGGCAGGGTGGAGCGGGGGAGCTGTTTTTT.

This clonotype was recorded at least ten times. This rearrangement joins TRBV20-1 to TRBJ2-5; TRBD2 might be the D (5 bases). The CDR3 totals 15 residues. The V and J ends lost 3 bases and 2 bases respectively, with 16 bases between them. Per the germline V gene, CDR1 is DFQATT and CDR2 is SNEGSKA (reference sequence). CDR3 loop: CSARDFLERQETQYF. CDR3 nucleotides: TGCAGTGCTAGGGACTTCTTGGAGAGACAAGAGACCCAGTACTTC.

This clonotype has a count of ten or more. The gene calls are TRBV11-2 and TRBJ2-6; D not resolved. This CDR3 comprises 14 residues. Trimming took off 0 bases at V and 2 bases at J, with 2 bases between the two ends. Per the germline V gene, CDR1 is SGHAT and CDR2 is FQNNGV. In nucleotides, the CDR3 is TGTGCCAGCAGCTTAGAACCTGGGGCCAACGTCCTGACTTTC. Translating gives CASSLEPGANVLTF.